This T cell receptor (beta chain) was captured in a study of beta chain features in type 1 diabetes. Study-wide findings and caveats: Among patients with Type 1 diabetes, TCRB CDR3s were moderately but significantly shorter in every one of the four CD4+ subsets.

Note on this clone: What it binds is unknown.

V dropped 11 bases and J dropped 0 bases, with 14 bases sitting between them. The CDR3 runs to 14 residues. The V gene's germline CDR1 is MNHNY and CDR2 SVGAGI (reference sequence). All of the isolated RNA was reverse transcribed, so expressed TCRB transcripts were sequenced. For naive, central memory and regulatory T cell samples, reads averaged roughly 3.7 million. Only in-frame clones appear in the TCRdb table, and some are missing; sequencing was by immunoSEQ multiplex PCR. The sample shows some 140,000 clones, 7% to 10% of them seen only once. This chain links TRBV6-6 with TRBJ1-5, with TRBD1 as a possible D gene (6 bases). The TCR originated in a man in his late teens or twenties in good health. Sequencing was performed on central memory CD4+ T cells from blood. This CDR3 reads CAGSRDNSNQPQHF. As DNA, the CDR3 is TGTGCCGGGAGTCGGGACAATAGCAATCAGCCCCAGCATTTT.